This T cell receptor beta chain was documented in a study of shared clonotypes between healthy human individuals (TCRdb year 2020). Background on the whole study: Three men and two women, aged 18 to 49 years, made up the cohort. For each donor, CD4 naive and CD4 memory were each given three plates, CD8 naive was given two plates, and CD8 memory was given one plate. The study deeply sequenced blood TCR repertoires of about 5 healthy adults to estimate repertoire size and the extent of clonotype sharing between individuals. To increase sequencing depth and limit assay-specific biases, different laboratories used diverse techniques to prepare libraries and sequence TCR repertoires. Leukapheresis yielded between about 0.85 and 9 billion PBMCs per donor.

Results and caveats for the whole study, not just this receptor: Pairwise subsampling indicated that sequencing depth was expected to affect the degree of clonotype sharing among donors. Rarefaction of sorted-subset datasets indicated incomplete sequencing despite the large sequencing depth. Sampling was restricted to blood, and TCR repertoires in tissue are likely to differ from TCR repertoires in blood. Compared with non-shared clonotypes, clonotypes shared by all four sorted-subset donors had higher generation probabilities. When a handful of donors were compared, the shared fraction of clonotypes was about 5% for naive CD4, roughly 3.3% for naive CD8, 2% to 2.5% for memory CD4, and around 0.4% for memory CD8. Larger estimated clonotype richness was generally found for naive subsets than for memory subsets. The small number of donors limited the genetic and exposure-history diversity represented.

Deletion took 2 bases off V and 4 bases off J, with a span of 12 bases between the germline ends. The CDR3 holds 15 amino acids from the cysteine to the phenylalanine. Of the read, only the CDR3 DNA is kept; its 45 bases are in frame from base 1. CDR1 and CDR2 are read off the germline V gene as MNHNS and SASEGT. About this clone itself: There is no known antigen for this receptor. No much larger clone is present one base from it, and per-base qualities are unavailable.

Using the deep immunoSEQ assay, TCR CDR3 regions were amplified from genomic DNA by multiplex PCR. Extracted genomic DNA from each cell subset was spread evenly across all wells of several immunoSEQ 96-well plates, with each plate serving as a replicate. Each replicate PCR for sorted subsets received roughly 0.2 ug genomic DNA, equal to about 29,000 T cell genomes. Purified libraries were quantified with a Qubit 3.0 fluorometer, sized on a Bioanalyzer 2100, and re-quantified with the KAPA Library Quantification kit. Each immunoSEQ 96-well plate was sequenced on its own single-read 150-cycle Illumina NextSeq 550 flow cell. Per the original workflow: The immunoSEQ output contained only junctional sequences without quality scores, so filtering could not match that applied to full-length reads. Sequences were annotated with PyIR, a Python wrapper for IgBLAST v1.9, and V/J genes and CDR3 were assigned using IMGT germline references. Reads were filtered out if the reads had weak V/J assignments (E-value above 1e-6), no CDR3, stop codons, out-of-frame junctions, or ambiguous translated residues. V3J clonotypes were defined as sequences sharing the same inferred V gene, J gene, and CDR3 amino acid sequence. Percentage overlap between repertoires was calculated by dividing the number of shared unique clonotypes by the size of the smaller repertoire. RTK rarefaction, the Chao1 estimator, and Recon v2.1 estimates of unobserved clonotypes were used to assess repertoire richness. OLGA was used to compute generation probabilities for all TCRbeta clonotypes that the gDNA method yielded from a handful of donors. The immuneACCESS repertoire file appears here via TCRdb, limited to in-frame rearrangements. These files lack a portion of the clones; in checked studies, under half of the deficit traces to unresolved V genes, and the cause of the others is not known. V and J calls and clone size follow that table, whereas D and trimming were derived from the DNA. The sample data list roughly 2.1 million clones, and roughly 91% of these were observed just once. Together, the top ten hold around 1.7% of the sample.

CD8 naive samples were CD45RO-negative cells positively selected for CCR7, giving a CD45RA+CCR7+ population that excluded TemRA cells. The donors were healthy, HIV-negative adults with no recently reported acute infections or vaccinations. Only Caucasian adults living in Nashville, Tennessee, USA were represented among the donors. Blood was collected by leukapheresis, and PBMCs were isolated by Ficoll-Histopaque density gradient centrifugation and then cryopreserved in liquid nitrogen vapor phase. Purity and quantity of every magnetically sorted T cell population were checked by analytical flow cytometry. Genomic DNA was isolated from every sorted fraction and measured by UV absorbance on a Nanodrop 2000c.

Input material: naive CD8+ T cells from PBMCs. This specimen's cell subset or site label, interpreted: CD45RA+CCR7+. Recombination linked TRBV6-1 to TRBJ2-1; TRBD2 is possibly the D segment (6 matching bases). This TCR derives from a man in his late teens or twenties in good health. Some clones in this sample may be carry-over from other donors' samples. The base sequence is TGTGCCAGCAGTGAATCGCTAGCGCGATACAATGAGCAGTTCTTC. It encodes CASSESLARYNEQFF.